The T cell receptor (beta chain) under discussion was sequenced for a study of blood T cell repertoires in COVID-19. Whole-study context: Specimens from acute and convalescent COVID-19 originated in the United States, Italy and Spain. T cells, B-cell-depleted T cells, or PBMCs supplied cDNA or gDNA.

The V segment lost 3 bases and the J segment 3 bases; nucleotides outside the gene matches: 10. CDR3 length: 17 amino acids. From germline, CDR1 is SGDLS and CDR2 YYNGEE. The authors' processing: Estimates of nucleated cell counts were drawn from the amplification of reference gene primers. Method: immunoSEQ multiplex PCR; TCRdb's copy keeps in-frame clones and lacks some. The V and J calls and clone size were taken over from that table, and D and trimming were inferred from the DNA. The table has approximately 250,000 clones, approximately 81% seen once. V is TRBV9 and J is TRBJ2-1; TRBD1 aligns across 9 bases. Specimen: peripheral blood. The source is a man aged 55-75 years with acute or convalescent COVID-19. The DNA for the CDR3 is TGTGCCAGCAGCGCACCTTCCGGGACAGGGCGCTACAATGAGCAGTTCTTC. Translated: CASSAPSGTGRYNEQFF. The full variable domain, completed using reference TRBV9 and TRBJ2-1, is DSGVTQTPKHLITATGQRVTLRCSPRSGDLSVYWYQQSLDQGLQFLIQYYNGEERAKGNILERFSAQQFPDLHSELNLSSLELGDSALYFCASSAPSGTGRYNEQFFGPGTRLTVL.